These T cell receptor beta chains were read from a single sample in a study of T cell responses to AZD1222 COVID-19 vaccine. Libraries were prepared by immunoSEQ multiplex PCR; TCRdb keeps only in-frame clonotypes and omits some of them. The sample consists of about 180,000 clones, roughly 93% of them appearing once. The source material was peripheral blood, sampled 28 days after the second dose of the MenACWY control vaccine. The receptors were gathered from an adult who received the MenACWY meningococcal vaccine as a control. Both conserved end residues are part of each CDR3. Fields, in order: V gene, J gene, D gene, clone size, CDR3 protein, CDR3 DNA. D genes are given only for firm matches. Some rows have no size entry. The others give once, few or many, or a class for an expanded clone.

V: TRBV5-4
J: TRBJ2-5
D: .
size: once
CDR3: CASSLGLEGQETQYF
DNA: TGTGCCAGCAGCTTGGGATTAGAGGGGCAAGAGACCCAGTACTTC

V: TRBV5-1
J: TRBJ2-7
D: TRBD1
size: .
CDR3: CASSRPPGQGREQYF
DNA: TGCGCCAGCAGCAGGCCTCCGGGACAGGGGCGGGAGCAGTACTTC

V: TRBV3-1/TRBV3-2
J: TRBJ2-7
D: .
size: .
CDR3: CASSQGIGRYPYEQYF
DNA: TGTGCCAGCAGCCAAGGGATAGGGCGGTACCCCTACGAGCAGTACTTC

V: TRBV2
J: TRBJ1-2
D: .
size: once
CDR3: CASSPPANYGYTF
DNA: TGTGCCAGCAGCCCGCCAGCTAACTATGGCTACACCTTC

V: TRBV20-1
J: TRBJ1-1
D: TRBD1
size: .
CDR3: CSATNRGRAFF
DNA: TGCAGTGCGACGAACAGGGGGCGAGCTTTCTTT

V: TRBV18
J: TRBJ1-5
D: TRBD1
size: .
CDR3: CASSPGQGNIQPQHF
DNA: TGTGCCAGCTCGCCGGGACAGGGAAATATACAGCCCCAGCATTTT

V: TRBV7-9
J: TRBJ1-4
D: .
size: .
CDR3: CASSLEATNEKLFF
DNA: TGTGCCAGCAGCCTTGAAGCAACTAATGAAAAACTGTTTTTT

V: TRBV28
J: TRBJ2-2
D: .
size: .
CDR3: CASSTPPGELFF
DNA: TGTGCCAGCAGTACCCCCCCCGGGGAGCTGTTTTTT

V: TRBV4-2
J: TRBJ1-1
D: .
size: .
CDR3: CASSQVGGVNTEAFF
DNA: TGTGCCAGCAGCCAAGTTGGGGGCGTGAACACTGAAGCTTTCTTT

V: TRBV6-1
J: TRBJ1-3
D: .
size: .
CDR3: CASSEGSRGHRNTIYF
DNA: TGTGCCAGCAGTGAAGGGTCCCGGGGACACCGAAACACCATATATTTT

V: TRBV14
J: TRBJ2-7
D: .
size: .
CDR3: CASSHPLYAYEQYF
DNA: TGTGCCAGCAGCCATCCCCTATACGCCTACGAGCAGTACTTC

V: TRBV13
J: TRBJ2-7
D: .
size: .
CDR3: CASSQNLEQYF
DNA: TGTGCCAGCAGCCAAAACCTCGAGCAGTACTTC

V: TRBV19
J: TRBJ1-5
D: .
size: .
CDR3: CASSMGRNNQPQHF
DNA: TGTGCCAGTAGTATGGGCAGGAACAATCAGCCCCAGCATTTT

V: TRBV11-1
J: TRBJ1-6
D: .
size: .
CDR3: CASSLTTGPDSPLHF
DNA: TGTGCCAGCAGCCTAACGACAGGCCCAGATTCACCCCTCCACTTT

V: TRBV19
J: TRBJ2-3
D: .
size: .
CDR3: CASRDETDTQYF
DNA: TGTGCCAGTCGGGACGAAACAGATACGCAGTATTTT

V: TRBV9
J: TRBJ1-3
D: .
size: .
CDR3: CASSVEGGFSGNTIYF
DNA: TGTGCCAGCAGCGTTGAGGGGGGGTTCTCTGGAAACACCATATATTTT

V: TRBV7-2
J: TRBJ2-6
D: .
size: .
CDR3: CASSSSPGANVLTF
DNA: TGTGCCAGCAGCTCCTCCCCTGGGGCCAACGTCCTGACTTTC

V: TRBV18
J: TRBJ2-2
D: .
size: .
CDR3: CASSPAETGELFF
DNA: TGTGCCAGCTCACCAGCAGAGACCGGGGAGCTGTTTTTT

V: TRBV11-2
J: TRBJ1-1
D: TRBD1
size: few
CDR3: CASSPGQALNTEAFF
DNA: TGTGCCAGCAGCCCGGGACAGGCTTTGAACACTGAAGCTTTCTTT

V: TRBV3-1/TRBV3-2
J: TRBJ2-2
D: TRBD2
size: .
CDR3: CASSQGPSGVGAGELFF
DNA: TGTGCCAGCAGCCAAGGTCCTAGCGGGGTTGGGGCCGGGGAGCTGTTTTTT

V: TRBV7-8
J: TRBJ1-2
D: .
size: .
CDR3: CATGTGQRGYTF
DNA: TGTGCCACCGGGACGGGGCAACGGGGCTACACCTTC

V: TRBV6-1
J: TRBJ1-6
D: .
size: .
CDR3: CASSEVRAAANSPLHF
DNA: TGTGCCAGCAGTGAAGTTAGGGCCGCGGCTAATTCACCCCTCCACTTT

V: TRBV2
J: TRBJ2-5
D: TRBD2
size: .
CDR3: CASSESASGGVETQYF
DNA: TGTGCCAGCAGTGAGTCGGCTAGCGGGGGGGTGGAGACCCAGTACTTC

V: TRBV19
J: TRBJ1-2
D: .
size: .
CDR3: CASSAQPSYGYTF
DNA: TGTGCCAGTAGTGCTCAGCCCTCCTATGGCTACACCTTC

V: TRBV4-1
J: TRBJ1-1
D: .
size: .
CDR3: CASSQNSLMNTEAFF
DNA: TGCGCCAGCAGCCAGAACAGTTTGATGAACACTGAAGCTTTCTTT

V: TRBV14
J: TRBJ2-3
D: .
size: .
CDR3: CASSRGTAANTQYF
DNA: TGTGCCAGCAGCCGGGGGACGGCGGCCAATACGCAGTATTTT

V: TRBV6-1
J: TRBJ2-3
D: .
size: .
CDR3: CASSERAPHTQYF
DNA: TGTGCCAGCAGTGAAAGGGCCCCTCATACGCAGTATTTT

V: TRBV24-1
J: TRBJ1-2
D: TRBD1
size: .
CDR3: CATSDGAGGHYGYTF
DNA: TGTGCCACCAGTGATGGGGCAGGGGGTCACTATGGCTACACCTTC

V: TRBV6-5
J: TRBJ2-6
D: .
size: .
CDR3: CASRPPGVGANVLTF
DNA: TGTGCCAGCAGACCCCCAGGGGTTGGGGCCAACGTCCTGACTTTC

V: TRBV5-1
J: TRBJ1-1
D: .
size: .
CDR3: CASNPDRNTEAFF
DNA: TGCGCCAGCAACCCTGACAGGAACACTGAAGCTTTCTTT

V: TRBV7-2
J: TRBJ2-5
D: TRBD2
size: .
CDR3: CASSLAVLAGMQETQYF
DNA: TGTGCCAGCAGCTTAGCGGTACTAGCGGGGATGCAAGAGACCCAGTACTTC

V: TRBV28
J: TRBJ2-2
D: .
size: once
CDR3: CASSYGGSAGELFF
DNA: TGTGCCAGCAGTTATGGGGGTTCGGCCGGGGAGCTGTTTTTT